This T cell receptor beta chain came from a study of blood T cell repertoires in COVID-19. Study details: Sources were T cells, B-cell-depleted T cells, or PBMCs; the material itself was cDNA or gDNA.

The germline gives CDR1 SGHDN, CDR2 FVKESK. The V end lost 3 bases, the J end lost 5 bases, and 26 bases lay between the germline ends. CDR3 size: 18 residues. In this sample, this clone turned up once. Profiling relied on immunoSEQ multiplex PCR, and the TCRdb table lists in-frame clones only, not all of them. The table records about 59,000 clones, approximately 80% of them present only once. The sequence was collected from a human donor in a cohort sampled during active COVID-19. J is TRBJ2-7 and V is TRBV14, with a tentative D call TRBD1 (6 bases). The source material was peripheral blood. For the CDR3, the DNA is TGTGCCAGCAGCCAGAGAACAGGGACCTTTAGTAGAGTCAACGAGCAGTACTTC. It specifies CASSQRTGTFSRVNEQYF.